This T cell receptor beta chain originates from a study of blood T cell repertoires in COVID-19 (dated by TCRdb to about 2020). Notes on the research overall: Collaborator samples came from the United States, Italy and Spain and covered acute and convalescent phases of COVID-19. A de-identified subject ID, COVID-19 status, age in years and sex were almost always included in the sample metadata. The repertoires were made available in a free public database intended to serve as a resource for research on the immune response to SARS-CoV-2. HLA class I and class II types, where available, came from metadata supplied by the sample provider rather than from assay-based typing. The samples were drawn from two sources: the first 160 participants of the ongoing ImmuneRACE study, and approximately 1,300 subjects contributed by 6 global collaborators. The prospective study material was composed of cDNA or gDNA derived from T cells, B-cell-depleted T cells, or PBMCs. Subjects who had been exposed to COVID-19, were actively infected with it, or had recovered from it provided the deeply sampled blood TCRbeta repertoires that made up the dataset. General findings and caveats noted by the study authors: The amount of clinical and demographic metadata varied by source and participant and was provided uncurated.

Participants in the prospective study were aged roughly 18 to 100 years, lived in 24 United States geographic areas, and enrolled through a virtual design. In the prospective study, cohorts were assigned on the basis of participant-reported clinical history obtained from a screening survey and a study questionnaire. In the prospective study, mobile phlebotomists collected whole blood, serum and a nasopharyngeal or oropharyngeal swab from each participant. Prospective study participants could optionally give additional blood draws and questionnaires over an approximately two-month period. Before DNA extraction, prospective study blood samples were shipped either frozen or at room temperature. TCRbeta CDR3 regions were amplified from genomic DNA using the immunoSEQ Assay, a bias-controlled multiplex PCR. The published analysis was carried out like this. The number of nucleated cells in each sample was estimated from the amplification of reference gene primers within the assay. Sequence reads were collapsed and filtered to measure the absolute abundance of every unique TCRbeta CDR3 rearrangement. For each sample, productive Simpson clonality was calculated by taking the square root of Simpson's diversity index across productive rearrangements. TCRdb provides this immuneACCESS table in a form limited to in-frame rearrangements. Some clones are lacking; in checked studies, under half of them reflect an unresolved V gene, and why the rest are absent is not known. That table is the source of V, J and clone size, and D and trimming were worked out from the DNA. The sample table shows roughly 300,000 clones, and 86% are seen once. The ten largest account for roughly 4.2% of the sample.

Note on this clone: There is no known antigen for this receptor. Base qualities are not recorded, but no much larger clone differs from it by a single base.

The sample was PBMCs or T cells enriched from blood (not recorded which). The receptor was isolated from a woman aged 40 to 50 with acute COVID-19.

The bases read TGCAGCGTTGAAGCGCCTAATGGGCGCGAGCAGTACTTC. This is translated as CSVEAPNGREQYF. Recombination joined TRBV29-1 with TRBJ2-7; the D gene is unclear. Looking up the germline V gene yields CDR1 SQVTM and CDR2 ANQGSEA. The CDR3, from cysteine to phenylalanine, totals 13 residues. Just the 39-base CDR3 DNA is kept, in frame starting at base 1. Trimming removed 1 base from V and 6 bases from J, leaving 13 bases between the germline ends.